Presented here are 21 T cell receptor beta chains from one specimen sequenced in a study of T cell responses to AZD1222 COVID-19 vaccine. TCRdb keeps only in-frame clones here, not all; method: immunoSEQ multiplex PCR. There are 130,000 or so clones in the sample; roughly 89% occur only once, and 5% to 6.5% lies in the top ten. The source material was peripheral blood, sampled on day 0 of AZD1222 vaccination. The receptor source for this set is an adult in good health.

The V and J genes are TRBV6-6 and TRBJ1-6; D is unresolved. Germline CDR1 is MNHNY and CDR2 is SVGAGI (reference sequence). The V end lost 7 bases, the J end lost 2 bases, and 6 bases lay between the germline ends. CDR3 size: 13 residues. CDR3 protein: CASIRTYNSPLHF. The CDR3 nucleotides read TGTGCCAGCATCAGGACCTATAATTCACCCCTCCACTTT.

This clone has a handful of counts. This chain joins TRBV6-6 and TRBJ1-1, with D perhaps TRBD1 (5 bases). CDR1 is MNHNY, CDR2 SVGAGI, per germline (reference sequence). The CDR3 totals 11 residues. Trimming took 8 bases from V and 5 from J, leaving 9 bases between them. The CDR3 DNA reads as TGTGCCAGCTGTTGGGGGACTGAAGCTTTCTTT. Its translation is CASCWGTEAFF.

The rearrangement joins TRBV7-9 to TRBJ2-5; D is possibly TRBD1 or TRBD2 (8 bases each). V gave up 7 bases and J gave up 5 bases, with 26 bases separating them. The CDR3 length is 17 residues. Germline V gene lookup returns CDR1 SEHNR and CDR2 FQNEAQ (reference sequence). The CDR3 loop is CASTRPGGTGAGETQYF. CDR3 in DNA: TGTGCCAGCACCCGACCGGGAGGGACAGGCGCTGGGGAGACCCAGTACTTC.

The chain joins TRBV2 to TRBJ1-2; TRBD1 might be the D (5 bases). In germline, CDR1 is SNHLY, CDR2 FYNNEI. The CDR3 is 13 amino acids. CDR3 nucleotide sequence: TGTACCGGGACTGGCTTATATGGCTATGGCTACACCTTC. Translating it yields CTGTGLYGYGYTF.

The rearrangement links TRBV6-6 to TRBJ1-2; 8 bases line up with TRBD1. The germline CDR1 and CDR2 sequences are MNHNY and SVGAGI (reference sequence). The CDR3 consists of 16 residues. With V trimmed by 0 bases and J by 7 bases, 10 bases remained unmatched. CDR3 in amino acids: CASSYSVAGGAGGYTF. DNA of the CDR3: TGTGCCAGCAGTTACTCGGTGGCAGGGGGCGCGGGTGGCTACACCTTC.

The CDR3 DNA reads TGTGCCAGCTCACCGGGACAGAGCAATCAGCCCCAGCATTTT. Its translation is CASSPGQSNQPQHF. The chain combines TRBV18 with TRBJ1-5; 7 positions match TRBD1. The CDR3 has 14 amino acids. Germline trimming cut 3 bases from V and 1 base from J; bases unmatched to any gene: 0. Germline lookup yields CDR1 KGHSH and CDR2 LQKENI.

The chain has TRBV28 and TRBJ1-5; D may be TRBD1 (6 bases). Looked up from germline, CDR1 is MDHEN and CDR2 is SYDVKM. The CDR3 is made up of 16 amino acids. The V gene lost 6 bases and the J gene lost 1 base, with 16 bases spanning the gap. CDR3: CASSPSLGGSNQPQHF. DNA for the CDR3: TGTGCCAGCAGCCCCAGCCTCGGGGGCAGCAATCAGCCCCAGCATTTT.

This clone was observed a single time. The chain links TRBV18 to TRBJ2-7; no definite D call. In germline, CDR1 is KGHSH, CDR2 LQKENI. Trimming pared 2 bases from V and 3 bases from J, leaving 8 bases between. The CDR3 is made up of 13 amino acids. CDR3 coding DNA: TGTGCCAGCTCACCAACCTACAGCTACGAGCAGTACTTC. This encodes CASSPTYSYEQYF.

The rearrangement uses TRBV2 and TRBJ1-3; D is ambiguous. Germline assignment: CDR1 SNHLY and CDR2 FYNNEI. The CDR3 runs to 13 residues. The germline V and J ends were trimmed by 5 bases and 1 base, with 6 bases remaining between them. CDR3 in amino acids: CASSSSSGNTIYF. The CDR3 bases are TGTGCCAGCAGTTCCTCTTCTGGAAACACCATATATTTT.

This clone was found once. V is TRBV10-3 and J is TRBJ1-5, with 9 bases lining up with TRBD1. Looked up from germline, CDR1 is ENHRY and CDR2 is SYGVKD. The CDR3 runs to 13 residues. V lost 10 bases, J lost 3 bases, and 4 bases stayed unmatched. The CDR3, as DNA: TGTGCCACCGACAGGGGGGACAATCAGCCCCAGCATTTT. Its translation is CATDRGDNQPQHF.

CDR3: CASSLDTGGAYGYTF. CDR3 DNA sequence: TGCGCCAGCAGCTTGGATACAGGGGGCGCTTATGGCTACACCTTC. The chain employs TRBV5-1 and TRBJ1-2; 9 positions agree with TRBD1. The ends lost 0 bases at V and 5 bases at J; junction bases unmatched: 5. Germline CDR1 is SGHRS and CDR2 is YFSETQ. This CDR3 comprises 15 residues. The full variable domain, completed using reference TRBV5-1 and TRBJ1-2, is KAGVTQTPRYLIKTRGQQVTLSCSPISGHRSVSWYQQTPGQGLQFLFEYFSETQRNKGNFPGRFSGRQFSNSRSEMNVSTLELGDSALYLCASSLDTGGAYGYTFGSGTRLTVV.

This clone was seen repeatedly, ten times or more. The chain employs TRBV6-4 and TRBJ2-3, with 11 bases matching TRBD2. CDR1 and CDR2 (germline): MRHNA, SNTAGT. V dropped 3 bases and J dropped 1; count of bases not matched to a gene: 0. CDR3 length: 15 amino acids. In DNA, the CDR3 is TGTGCCAGCAGTGAGACTAGCGGGGGCACAGATACGCAGTATTTT. Amino acids: CASSETSGGTDTQYF.

The chain employs TRBV4-1 and TRBJ1-1, with D uncertain. The germline V and J ends were trimmed by 1 base and 1 base, with 16 bases remaining between them. Looked up from germline, CDR1 is MGHRA and CDR2 is YSYEKL. The CDR3 runs 17 residues. CDR3: CASSQGSSGRRNTEAFF. For the CDR3, the DNA is TGCGCCAGCAGCCAAGGCTCGTCTGGACGAAGGAACACTGAAGCTTTCTTT.

This rearrangement joins TRBV27 to TRBJ1-2; 8 bases align to TRBD1. In germline, CDR1 is MNHEY, CDR2 SMNVEV (reference sequence). The CDR3 is made up of 13 amino acids. Trimming removed 5 bases from V and 8 bases from J; junction bases left unmatched: 7. The CDR3 bases are TGTGCCAGCAGTCCATGGACAGGGCAAGGCTACACCTTC. Amino acid sequence: CASSPWTGQGYTF.

V gene TRBV6-4 combines with J gene TRBJ2-3, with D perhaps TRBD2 (6 bases). The V and J ends lost 3 bases and 8 bases respectively, with 12 bases between them. This CDR3 region has 13 residues. CDR1 is MRHNA and CDR2 is SNTAGT in the germline V gene. The CDR3 bases are TGTGCCAGCAGTGAGGAGGAGGGGAGTACGCAGTATTTT. Its translation: CASSEEEGSTQYF.

The chain combines TRBV11-2 with TRBJ2-3; D is ambiguous. The V gene's germline CDR1 is SGHAT and CDR2 FQNNGV. Trimming cost V 2 bases and J 4 bases, with 10 bases left between them. The CDR3 extends over 14 amino acids. The CDR3 coding sequence is TGTGCCAGCAGCTTACGACGACACCCAGATACGCAGTATTTT. Residues: CASSLRRHPDTQYF.

The chain is built from TRBV30 and TRBJ1-2; no firm D call. Trimming pared 5 bases from V and 2 bases from J, leaving 9 bases between. CDR3 size: 12 residues. Germline V CDR1 and CDR2: GTSNPN, SVGIG (reference sequence). The CDR3, as DNA: TGTGCCTGGGGGATAGTGAACTATGGCTACACCTTC. It encodes CAWGIVNYGYTF.

The chain recombines TRBV6-5 with TRBJ2-1; D assignment may be TRBD1 or TRBD2 (6 bases each). Trimming stripped 6 bases from V and 8 bases from J, with 17 bases between. Germline V gene sequence: CDR1 MNHEY, CDR2 SVGAGI. CDR3 length: 14 amino acids. The DNA for the CDR3 is TGTGCCAGCAGGAGGGGGGCCGGTTTATATGAGCAGTTCTTC. It codes for CASRRGAGLYEQFF.

The chain carries TRBV7-2 and TRBJ2-3; no firm D call. CDR1 SGHTA and CDR2 FQGNSA come from the germline V gene. The CDR3 extends over 15 amino acids. The ends were cut back, 5 bases at V and 2 bases at J, with 14 bases in the middle. CDR3 in DNA: TGTGCCAGCAGCCTCCTAGGGCCTCCCACAGATACGCAGTATTTT. This encodes CASSLLGPPTDTQYF.

The chain has TRBV27 and TRBJ2-1; 7 bases are a match to TRBD2. This CDR3 contains 14 residues. J lost 4 bases, V lost 6 bases, and 6 bases had no gene match. Germline CDR1 and CDR2: MNHEY and SMNVEV (reference sequence). The CDR3: CASSGGRGYNEQFF. The DNA for the CDR3 is TGTGCCAGCAGCGGAGGGAGGGGTTACAATGAGCAGTTCTTC.

J is TRBJ2-7 and V is TRBV4-3; TRBD1 might be the D (6 bases). Germline CDR1 and CDR2: LGHNA and YSLEER. Trimming took off 1 base at V and 6 bases at J, with 10 bases between the two ends. The CDR3 has 13 amino acids. The DNA for the CDR3 is TGCGCCAGCAGCCAAGGGGTCAGGGGCGAGCAGTACTTC. The encoded protein is CASSQGVRGEQYF.